The TCR beta chain under discussion was sequenced for a study of shared clonotypes between healthy human individuals. Study-level results: Few donors restricted represented genetic and exposure-history diversity. In general, naive subsets displayed greater estimated richness than memory subsets did.

Naive CD8 cells lacked CD45RO, underwent positive selection for CCR7 and left out terminally differentiated effector memory CD45RA+ cells. TCRdb's copy holds only in-frame clones and misses some; the assay was immunoSEQ multiplex PCR. The sample yields nearly 2 million clones, roughly 95% seen once. As concerns this clone: What it binds is not known.

Deletions cut 5 bases from V and 7 bases from J, with 14 bases between. The CDR3 is 13 residues long. The germline V gene encodes CDR1 SGHAT and CDR2 FQNNGV. This rearrangement joins TRBV11-2 to TRBJ1-1; tentative D call: TRBD1 (6 bases). The sample comprised naive CD8+ T cells sorted from blood. The TCR comes from a man aged 18-30 years in good health. In DNA form, the CDR3 reads TGTGCCAGCAGCCGGACAGATACGCTTGAAGCTTTCTTT. This sequence encodes CASSRTDTLEAFF.